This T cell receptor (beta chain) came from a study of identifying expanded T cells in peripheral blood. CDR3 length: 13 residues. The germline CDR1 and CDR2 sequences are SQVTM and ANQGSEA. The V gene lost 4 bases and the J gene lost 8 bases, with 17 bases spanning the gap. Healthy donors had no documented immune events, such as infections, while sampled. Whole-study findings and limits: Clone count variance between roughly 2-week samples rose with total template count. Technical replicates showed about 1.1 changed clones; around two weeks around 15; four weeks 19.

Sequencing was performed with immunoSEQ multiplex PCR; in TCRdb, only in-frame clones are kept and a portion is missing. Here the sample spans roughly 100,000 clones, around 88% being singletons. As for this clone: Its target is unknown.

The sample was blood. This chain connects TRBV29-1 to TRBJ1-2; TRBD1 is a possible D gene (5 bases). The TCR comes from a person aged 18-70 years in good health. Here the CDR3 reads CSVVLFQGLGYTF. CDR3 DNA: TGCAGCGTTGTCCTATTTCAGGGTCTCGGCTACACCTTC.